Listed below are T cell receptor beta chains from one sample, sequenced in a study of OX40 agonist ivuxolimab in advanced cancers. Assay used: immunoSEQ multiplex PCR; TCRdb lists only in-frame clones, some missing. This sample has about 39,000 clones, with 92% found just once. Sample: CD4+ or CD8+ T cells sorted from blood, taken in a trial of the OX40 agonist ivuxolimab. All receptors come from an adult with an advanced solid tumor such as melanoma, head and neck, liver or kidney cancer. Both conserved end residues are part of each CDR3. A D gene is named only where the DNA matches it firmly. Part of the rows lack a size; the others show once, few, many or a class for expanded clones.

DNA: TGCAGCGTCGCCCCGGGACAGGGTATTAATGAGCAGTACTTC
CDR3: CSVAPGQGINEQYF
size: .
V: TRBV29-1
D: TRBD1
J: TRBJ2-7

DNA: TGTGCCAGCAGTAACAGGGGTCTCGGCACTGAAGCTTTCTTT
CDR3: CASSNRGLGTEAFF
size: once
V: TRBV28
D: TRBD1
J: TRBJ1-1

DNA: TGTGCCAGCAGCCCAGGACTAGAGGATTACAATGAGCAGTTCTTC
CDR3: CASSPGLEDYNEQFF
size: .
V: TRBV7-9
D: TRBD2
J: TRBJ2-1

DNA: TGTGCCAGCAGTTTCTTTGGGGGGAACACTGAAGCTTTCTTT
CDR3: CASSFFGGNTEAFF
size: .
V: TRBV28
D: .
J: TRBJ1-1

DNA: TGCGCCAGCAGCCAAGTGCTCCTAGCAGTGAACACCGGGGAGCTGTTTTTT
CDR3: CASSQVLLAVNTGELFF
size: .
V: TRBV4-3
D: .
J: TRBJ2-2

DNA: TGTGCCAGTAGTCCGAGCGGAGGGAACACCGGGGAGCTGTTTTTT
CDR3: CASSPSGGNTGELFF
size: .
V: TRBV19
D: .
J: TRBJ2-2

DNA: TGTGCCAGCAGCTTAGGCAGGACTAACTATGGCTACACCTTC
CDR3: CASSLGRTNYGYTF
size: .
V: TRBV7-9
D: .
J: TRBJ1-2

DNA: TGCGCCAGCAGCTCGCCGGGACTAGCGGGAGGGTCAGATACGCAGTATTTT
CDR3: CASSSPGLAGGSDTQYF
size: .
V: TRBV5-1
D: TRBD2
J: TRBJ2-3

DNA: TGTGCCTGGAGTCCCGGGGGAGAGACCCAGTACTTC
CDR3: CAWSPGGETQYF
size: .
V: TRBV30
D: .
J: TRBJ2-5

DNA: TGTGCCAGCAGTTACACCGGGACAGGGGTAAGCAATCAGCCCCAGCATTTT
CDR3: CASSYTGTGVSNQPQHF
size: .
V: TRBV28
D: TRBD1
J: TRBJ1-5

DNA: TGTGCCAGCACCCCCGGTGCGGGTATGTACGAGCAGTACTTC
CDR3: CASTPGAGMYEQYF
size: .
V: TRBV9
D: .
J: TRBJ2-7

DNA: TGCAGCGTTGAGTCTAGCGGGAAGAACACCGGGGAGCTGTTTTTT
CDR3: CSVESSGKNTGELFF
size: .
V: TRBV29-1
D: TRBD2
J: TRBJ2-2

DNA: TGCGCCAGCAGCTTAGACGATCAGGGCGACCTCTATGGCTACACCTTC
CDR3: CASSLDDQGDLYGYTF
size: .
V: TRBV5-1
D: .
J: TRBJ1-2

DNA: TGCGCCAGCAGCCAAGCAAGGCGGGAGGAGACAGATACGCAGTATTTT
CDR3: CASSQARREETDTQYF
size: .
V: TRBV4-3
D: TRBD2
J: TRBJ2-3

DNA: TGCAGCGTCTTGGGGGCAGATAGCTCTGGGGCCAACGTCCTGACTTTC
CDR3: CSVLGADSSGANVLTF
size: .
V: TRBV29-1
D: .
J: TRBJ2-6

DNA: TGTGCCAGCAGTCTTAGTGGAGCCTACGAGCAGTACTTC
CDR3: CASSLSGAYEQYF
size: once
V: TRBV7-8
D: .
J: TRBJ2-7

DNA: TGCGCCAGCAGCGGGACAGGGGACACCGGGGAGCTGTTTTTT
CDR3: CASSGTGDTGELFF
size: .
V: TRBV5-1
D: TRBD1
J: TRBJ2-2

DNA: TGTGCCAGCAGCTTAGATCATCTTCTAGCGGAAGAGACCCAGTACTTC
CDR3: CASSLDHLLAEETQYF
size: .
V: TRBV11-2
D: TRBD2
J: TRBJ2-5

DNA: TGTGCCAGCACAGAGGGAGAGACCTACGAGCAGTACTTC
CDR3: CASTEGETYEQYF
size: .
V: TRBV6-5
D: .
J: TRBJ2-7

DNA: TGTGCCAGCAGTGACAGGGACGCCAAAAACATTCAGTACTTC
CDR3: CASSDRDAKNIQYF
size: .
V: TRBV28
D: TRBD1
J: TRBJ2-4

DNA: TGCAGCGTTCGACGTGCGGAGTCCTACGAGCAGTACTTC
CDR3: CSVRRAESYEQYF
size: .
V: TRBV29-1
D: .
J: TRBJ2-7

DNA: TGTGCCAGCAGCCCCACACTGATCCCTCCCTACGAGCAGTACTTC
CDR3: CASSPTLIPPYEQYF
size: .
V: TRBV7-9
D: .
J: TRBJ2-7